Sequencing of this T cell receptor beta chain was carried out in a study of CD4 T cells in relation to SARS-CoV-2 and coronaviruses. Overall study: The negative reference was HIV-1 Nef peptide pool or peptide-free culture.

CD4+ T cells from unexposed donors were obtained before the COVID-19 pandemic (2011-2018). The cells were cultured for under 13 days before CD4+ T cells were isolated. As cell numbers allowed, unexposed-donor CD4+ T cells faced SARS-CoV-2 S/N and four cold-coronavirus spikes. From germline, CDR1 is MGHDK and CDR2 SYGVNS. V lost 6 bases, J lost 0 bases, and 6 bases lay in between. The CDR3 loop spans 13 amino acids. Concerning this clone: The antigen is not known.

The data were produced by immunoSEQ multiplex PCR, yet TCRdb's version contains in-frame clones alone and is incomplete. The sample has around 16,000 clones; roughly four fifths are singletons. Sequenced material: CD4+ T cells from PBMCs, cultured in vitro. This rearrangement joins TRBV25-1 to TRBJ1-5; D ambiguous. The TCR was taken from a human donor in good health. In DNA, the CDR3 is TGTGCCAGCAGACAGTATAGCAATCAGCCCCAGCATTTT. This gives the protein CASRQYSNQPQHF.